This T cell receptor beta chain was sequenced for a study of T cell responses to AZD1222 COVID-19 vaccine (dated by TCRdb to the early 2020s). With regard to the full study: Because spike-specific TCR depth and breadth did not differ between the two schedules, AZD1222 recipients who got a second dose at roughly 4 weeks were pooled with those who got a second dose at roughly 12 weeks. TCR sequencing covered 230 to 250 trial participants: 207 given two doses of AZD1222 and about 26 given two doses of MenACWY control vaccine. Trial participants were enrolled into age subgroups of 18-55, 56-69 and 70-plus years, which contained 148, 28 and 57 TCR-sequenced participants, respectively.

Explained via the paper, the time point label denotes: baseline before first vaccination. Samples from vaccinated people were obtained from the UK trials COV001 and COV002, which included a single-blind randomized controlled phase 2/3 trial of AZD1222 (ChAdOx1 nCoV-19) in healthy adults. For TCRbeta chain sequencing, PBMC samples from trial participants were taken at day 0 and at day 28 after the second dose. The study at large found these results: Participants were mostly white British and included more females than males, and it was suggested by the authors that clonal diversity may have been underestimated. Only five or six AZD1222 recipients were SARS-CoV-2 seropositive at baseline, limiting conclusions about previously exposed vaccinees. The 56-69-year group was small, and its depth increase did not reach significance, likely because of low power. Because no day 14 peak-response samples were available, repertoires were characterized only after the peak T cell response. Epitopes outside the regions mutated in the B.1.351 and B.1.1.7 variants were reportedly recognized by nearly half of the unique spike-specific TCRs. A significant rise in spike-specific TCR breadth and depth was observed after two AZD1222 doses relative to day 0 and relative to MenACWY recipients. Vaccine-associated CD4 TCRs spanned the whole spike protein, with dominant responses in regions 160-218 and 743-854.

To note about this clone: Its binding antigen is unknown. Base qualities are not provided; no much larger clone lies one nucleotide away.

The CDR3 regions of human TCRbeta chains were analyzed by immunosequencing. Per the original workflow: Repertoire TCRs were matched against a reference library of SARS-CoV-2-specific TCRs generated with the MIRA antigen-specificity platform. Breadth was defined as the fraction of unique TCRs that were SARS-CoV-2-associated. Depth was defined as the fraction of total T cells that were SARS-CoV-2-associated. Using the MIRA data, each spike-specific TCR was assigned both to the spike region to which the TCR was reactive and to a CD4 or CD8 class. Log10-transformed breadth and depth values were compared by one-way ANOVA with Sidak's multiple comparisons tests. In TCRdb, the immuneACCESS table is reduced to in-frame sequences with V and J assigned. These tables do not hold every clone; where another copy was compared, an unresolved V gene accounts for under half, and the others remain unexplained. V, J and clone size are taken as reported in that table, and D and trimming were inferred from the DNA itself. This sample has about 110,000 clones in its table, and 88% of those were observed once. The ten largest make up around 1.6% of the sample.

This TCR was recovered from an adult in good health. This sample comprised peripheral blood, obtained on day 0 of AZD1222 vaccination.

The nucleotide sequence is TGTGCCAGCAGCTTAGCAGTGCAAGAGACCCAGTACTTC. It specifies CASSLAVQETQYF. The sequence joins TRBV11-2 to TRBJ2-5; a confident D gene designation cannot be given. V is shortened by 1 base, J by 2 bases, and the region joining them spans 5 bases. The CDR3 starts with the cysteine, ends with the phenylalanine, and has 13 residues. Left in the record is the CDR3 DNA by itself, 39 bases read in frame from the first base. As encoded in the germline V gene, CDR1 is SGHAT while CDR2 is FQNNGV.